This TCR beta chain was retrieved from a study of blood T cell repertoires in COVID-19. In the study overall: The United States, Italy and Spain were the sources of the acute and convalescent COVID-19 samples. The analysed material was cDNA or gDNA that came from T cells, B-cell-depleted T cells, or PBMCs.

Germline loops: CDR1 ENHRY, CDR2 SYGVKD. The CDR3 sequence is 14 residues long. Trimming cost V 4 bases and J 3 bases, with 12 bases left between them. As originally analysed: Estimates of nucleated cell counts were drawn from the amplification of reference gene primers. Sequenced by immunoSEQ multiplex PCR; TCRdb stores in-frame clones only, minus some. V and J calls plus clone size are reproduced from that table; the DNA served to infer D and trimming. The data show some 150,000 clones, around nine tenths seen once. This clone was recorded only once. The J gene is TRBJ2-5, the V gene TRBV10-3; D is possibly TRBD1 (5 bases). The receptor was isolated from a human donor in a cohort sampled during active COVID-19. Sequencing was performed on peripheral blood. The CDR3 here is CAISVVGREETQYF. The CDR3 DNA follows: TGTGCCATCAGTGTGGTGGGGCGAGAAGAGACCCAGTACTTC.